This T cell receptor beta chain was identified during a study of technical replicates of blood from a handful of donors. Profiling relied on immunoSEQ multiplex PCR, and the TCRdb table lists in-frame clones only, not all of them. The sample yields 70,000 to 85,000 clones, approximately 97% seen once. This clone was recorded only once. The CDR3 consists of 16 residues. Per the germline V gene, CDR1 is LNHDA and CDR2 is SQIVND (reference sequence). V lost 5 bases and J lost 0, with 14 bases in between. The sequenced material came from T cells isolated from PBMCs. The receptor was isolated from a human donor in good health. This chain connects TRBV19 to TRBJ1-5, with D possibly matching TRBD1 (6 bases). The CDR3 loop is CASSEGGGYSNQPQHF. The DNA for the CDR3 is TGTGCCAGTAGTGAAGGGGGGGGATATAGCAATCAGCCCCAGCATTTT.